These 22 T cell receptor beta chains came from one sample sequenced in a study of blood T cells in healthy people across ages. Combining a sample-barcoded 5' primer with a J-beta primer mix, a second PCR ran for about 7 to 11 cycles. TCRdb re-called the 5' RACE reads through MiXCR, storing one row per CDR3 protein. The sample consists of almost 800,000 distinct CDR3 sequences, 58% of them appearing once. The sample consisted of blood. The receptor source for this set is a man between 25 and 39 years old in good health.

This clonotype showed up just a few times. The V and J genes are TRBV20-1 and TRBJ2-7, with TRBD2 matching 8 bases. The CDR3 loop spans 16 amino acids. The V gene's germline CDR1 is DFQATT and CDR2 SNEGSKA (reference sequence). The J segment lost 3 bases and the V segment lost 5 bases, leaving 15 bases of the junction unmatched. CDR3 nucleotide sequence: TGCAGTGCTCCTACCCCCTTAGCGGGACCTAGCTACGAGCAGTACTTC. Its protein is CSAPTPLAGPSYEQYF.

The V and J genes are TRBV20-1 and TRBJ2-3, with D unresolved. The CDR3 consists of 13 residues. Trimming pared 0 bases from V and 5 bases from J, leaving 9 bases between. The germline V gene has CDR1 DFQATT and CDR2 SNEGSKA (reference sequence). The CDR3 nucleotides are TGCAGTGCTAGAGACGGGTTTGGAGATACGCAGTATTTT. This codes for CSARDGFGDTQYF.

The chain is built from TRBV11-2 and TRBJ2-3; 8 bases fit TRBD2. The junction had 8 bases not matched to a gene; V was cut back by 1 base and J by 2 bases. Germline V lookup: CDR1 SGHAT, CDR2 FQNNGV. The CDR3 loop spans 17 amino acids. The CDR3 region has the DNA TGTGCCAGCAGCTTAGCCCAGCGGGGGAGCCTCACAGATACGCAGTATTTT. Translation gives CASSLAQRGSLTDTQYF.

This chain uses TRBV28 with TRBJ2-5, with 8 bases matching TRBD2. Near its end, the DNA agrees better with TRBJ2-7, so the J call may be wrong. Germline V gene lookup returns CDR1 MDHEN and CDR2 SYDVKM. The CDR3 is 15 residues long. This CDR3 reads CASRPGGPSVYEQYF. CDR3 in DNA: TGTGCCAGCAGACCGGGGGGGCCGTCCGTCTACGAGCAGTACTTC.

The chain joins TRBV20-1 to TRBJ2-1; no firm D call. CDR3 size: 14 residues. Germline V CDR1 and CDR2: DFQATT, SNEGSKA (reference sequence). The V end was cut by 1 base, the J end by 8 bases, with 15 bases between. The CDR3 is CSARVGQLNHEQFF. The CDR3 region has the DNA TGCAGTGCTAGAGTTGGGCAGCTTAACCATGAGCAGTTCTTC.

V and J are TRBV12-3 or TRBV12-4 and TRBJ1-1; unclear D gene. The CDR3 is 13 amino acids. The V end lost 6 bases, the J end lost 4 bases, and 12 bases lay between the germline ends. The CDR3 sequence: CASRESGSTEAFF. The CDR3 region has the DNA TGTGCCAGCAGGGAATCGGGCAGCACTGAAGCTTTCTTT.

This clonotype was found many times. V usage is TRBV29-1 and J usage is TRBJ2-1, with 10 positions matching TRBD1. The CDR3 contains 16 residues. Germline CDR1 reads SQVTM; CDR2 reads ANQGSEA. Trimming took 3 bases from V and 0 from J; bases not matched to a gene: 5. CDR3 in DNA: TGCAGCGTTGAGGGACGGGACAGGGGCTCCTACAATGAGCAGTTCTTC. It codes for CSVEGRDRGSYNEQFF.

The gene calls are TRBV19 and TRBJ2-1; possibly TRBD1 for D (7 bases). The length of the CDR3 is 14 residues. Germline-derived CDR1 and CDR2 are LNHDA and SQIVND (reference sequence). The V and J ends lost 3 bases and 7 bases respectively, with 13 bases between them. The CDR3 is CASSIGGTANEQFF. CDR3 bases: TGTGCCAGTAGTATTGGCGGGACAGCTAATGAGCAGTTCTTC. Full variable domain (outside the CDR3, taken from reference TRBV19 and TRBJ2-1): DGGITQSPKYLFRKEGQNVTLSCEQNLNHDAMYWYRQDPGQGLRLIYYSQIVNDFQKGDIAEGYSVSREKKESFPLTVTSAQKNPTAFYLCASSIGGTANEQFFGPGTRLTVL.

The DNA of the CDR3 is TGTGCCAGCAGCCAAGATCACCAGGACTTCTACGAGCAGTACTTC. Its protein product is CASSQDHQDFYEQYF. The chain combines TRBV4-2 with TRBJ2-7, with a tentative D call TRBD2 (5 bases). Germline CDR1 reads LGHNA; CDR2 reads YNFKEQ. The V end lost 0 bases, the J end lost 3 bases, and 12 bases lay between the germline ends. CDR3 length equals 15 residues.

The chain joins TRBV6-2 or TRBV6-3 to TRBJ2-7; 10 bases align to TRBD1. The V and J ends lost 0 bases and 4 bases, in that order; junction bases with no gene match: 6. The CDR3 is 16 amino acids. Germline lookup yields CDR1 MNHEY and CDR2 SVGEGT. The CDR3: CASSYSRDRGDYEQYF. The CDR3 DNA follows: TGTGCCAGCAGTTACTCGAGGGACAGGGGAGATTACGAGCAGTACTTC.

The chain is built from TRBV24-1 and TRBJ2-1; D gene unclear. V gave up 12 bases and J gave up 4 bases, with 12 bases separating them. The germline CDR1 and CDR2 sequences are KGHDR and SFDVKD. This CDR3 has 12 amino acids. The CDR3 DNA sequence: TGTGCCGTCTGGGTGAATTACAATGAGCAGTTCTTC. It yields the protein CAVWVNYNEQFF.

Turning to this clonotype: A read error may explain this, as a much larger clone is one base away. The chain recombines TRBV28 with TRBJ1-5; D gene ambiguous. The germline gives CDR1 MDHEN, CDR2 SYDVKM. Trimming took 3 bases from V and 3 from J, leaving 12 bases between them. The CDR3 length is 15 residues. The chain's CDR3 is CASSFSGRVNQPQHF. The CDR3 DNA follows: TGTGCCAGCAGTTTCAGCGGGCGCGTCAATCAGCCCCAGCATTTT.

The rearrangement uses TRBV29-1 and TRBJ1-1, with D perhaps TRBD1 (6 bases). This CDR3 has 13 residues. Per germline, CDR1 SQVTM and CDR2 ANQGSEA. Trimming stripped 3 bases from V and 3 bases from J, with 11 bases between. The CDR3 spells CSVDRGDYTEAFF. CDR3 DNA: TGCAGCGTTGACAGGGGTGACTACACTGAAGCTTTCTTT.

The V call is TRBV4-1, the J call TRBJ2-1; a possible D gene is TRBD2 (5 bases). The germline V and J ends were trimmed by 3 bases and 8 bases, with 14 bases remaining between them. This CDR3 spans 14 amino acids. CDR1 and CDR2 (germline): MGHRA, YSYEKL. CDR3: CASSQPPLSDEQFF. The CDR3 region has the DNA TGCGCCAGCAGCCAGCCCCCCCTTAGCGATGAGCAGTTCTTC.

This clonotype was observed many times. The chain recombines TRBV20-1 with TRBJ2-3, with 8 bases fitting TRBD2. With 5 bases clipped from V and 5 bases from J, the junction kept 12 bases outside the gene matches. Germline CDR1 is DFQATT and CDR2 is SNEGSKA (reference sequence). There are 15 residues in the CDR3. In DNA, the CDR3 is TGCAGTGCTGGGGGGGGGACTAGTGGTAAAGATACGCAGTATTTT. Translating it yields CSAGGGTSGKDTQYF.

The chain is built from TRBV6-5 and TRBJ2-1; no clear D gene. V was shortened by 6 bases and J by 5 bases, with 14 bases between the two germline ends. Germline CDR1 reads MNHEY; CDR2 reads SVGAGI. This CDR3 is 14 amino acids long. CDR3 DNA: TGTGCCAGCAGCTCGGTGGCCAGGAACAATGAGCAGTTCTTC. Protein: CASSSVARNNEQFF.

The genes are TRBV29-1 and TRBJ1-2; 7 nucleotides match TRBD1. This CDR3 has 12 residues. V lost 8 bases to trimming and J lost 3 bases; unmatched junction nucleotides: 6. Germline values: CDR1 SQVTM, CDR2 ANQGSEA. CDR3: CSTGTADYGYTF. CDR3 nucleotides: TGCAGCACGGGGACAGCTGACTATGGCTACACCTTC.

A few counts support this clonotype. J is TRBJ2-3 and V is TRBV15, with D perhaps TRBD1 or TRBD2 (5 bases each). Between the trimmed V and J ends, which lost 6 bases and 2 bases, there was a span of 18 bases. Germline V gives CDR1 LNHNV, CDR2 YYDKDF (reference sequence). The CDR3 is made up of 16 amino acids. CDR3 nucleotide sequence: TGTGCCACCAGGACCCGGGACGGACTTAACACAGATACGCAGTATTTT. This translates into CATRTRDGLNTDTQYF.

The chain links TRBV20-1 to TRBJ2-7; no clear D gene. The CDR3 is 12 residues long. The ends were cut back, 7 bases at V and 0 bases at J, with 10 bases in the middle. CDR1 DFQATT and CDR2 SNEGSKA come from the germline V gene (reference sequence). CDR3 sequence reads: CSGPKASYEQYF. The CDR3 coding sequence is TGCAGTGGCCCCAAAGCCTCCTACGAGCAGTACTTC.

This clonotype was counted a few times. V gene TRBV6-2 or TRBV6-3 combines with J gene TRBJ2-4; TRBD1 might be the D (5 bases). The V end was cut by 2 bases, the J end by 0 bases, with 17 bases between. The CDR3 is 18 residues long. CDR1 and CDR2 (germline): MNHEY, SVGEGT. DNA of the CDR3: TGTGCCAGCAGTTACGCTCCGACAGTCGCCTTAGCCAAAAACATTCAGTACTTC. It codes for CASSYAPTVALAKNIQYF.

This rearrangement joins TRBV15 to TRBJ2-4; D is unclear. The better agreement between TRBJ2-7 and the DNA end casts doubt on the J call. The CDR3 sequence is 15 residues long. Germline CDR1 reads LNHNV; CDR2 reads YYDKDF (reference sequence). The CDR3 loop is CATSRDSTAMYEQYF. For the CDR3, the DNA is TGTGCCACCAGCAGAGATTCAACGGCTATGTACGAGCAGTACTTC.

This clonotype came up a few times. The rearrangement links TRBV5-1 to TRBJ2-7; 9 bases align to TRBD1. Trimming removed 4 bases from V and 2 bases from J; junction bases left unmatched: 7. This CDR3 has 15 residues. Germline CDR1 is SGHRS and CDR2 is YFSETQ. CDR3 residues: CASSGGQGDPYEQYF. The DNA for the CDR3 is TGCGCCAGCAGCGGGGGACAGGGCGATCCCTACGAGCAGTACTTC.